This T cell receptor beta chain is from a study of T cells in Graves' hyperthyroidism and ophthalmopathy (dated by TCRdb to the late 2010s). In terms of the full investigation: Peripheral blood samples were taken at the time of initial diagnosis, prior to any treatment. To identify distinguishing TCR V-J signatures, a discovery cohort of roughly 100 patients was used, comprising some 43 with Graves' ophthalmopathy and around 60 with stable Graves' hyperthyroidism. Prospective prediction of ophthalmopathy was tested in an independent validation cohort consisting of some 18 hyperthyroidism patients and some 15 patients who later progressed to ophthalmopathy. For training and testing, the 95 to 100 patients in the discovery cohort were randomly divided in a 7:3 ratio. The study also compared thyroid tissue and blood T-cell repertoires from over 5 Graves' hyperthyroidism patients. Once sampling was done, hyperthyroidism patients were given methimazole at a starting dose of 30 mg daily, whereas ophthalmopathy patients were given high-dose intravenous methylprednisolone. The paper reports TCR Vbeta CDR3 sequencing of approximately 140 peripheral blood samples: under 45 ophthalmopathy, 70 to 85 hyperthyroidism and some 17 progressor patients. Overall study outcomes, separate from this receptor: Most expanded thyroid clonotypes (frequency above 0.001) were also found in blood, which suggests that blood repertoires may mirror thyroid immune responses. In validation, the model predicted progression to ophthalmopathy a median of about 6.8 months before onset, with 70% to 71% sensitivity and 72.22% specificity. A 13 V-J signature model separated ophthalmopathy from stable hyperthyroidism, with around 88% sensitivity and 81.08% specificity in cross-validation and 80%/75% in testing. Sample size was not statistically predetermined, and blinding of investigators to group allocation was not performed.

In the ophthalmopathy patients, disease was moderately to severely active, with a Clinical Activity Score of 3 or more, a NOSPECS grade of 4 or more, and a duration of less than 3 months. The study excluded patients with uncontrolled infections, other autoimmune diseases, pregnancy or lactation. Diagnoses relied on clinical symptoms, serum thyroxine and TRAb, thyroid ultrasound and orbital computed tomography. PBMCs were separated from around 9.1 ml of fresh peripheral blood using Ficoll-Paque density gradient centrifugation. Trizol reagent was used to extract total RNA, and RNA quality was then checked on an Agilent 2100 Bioanalyzer. In the case of this clonotype: Its antigen is currently not known. A read error may be the cause here, since a much bigger clone is one base away.

The TCR beta CDR3 regions were amplified from the RNA transcripts. For the first round of RT-PCR on the TCR CDR3, the HTBI primer set was used together with the Qiagen OneStep RT-PCR kit. A second multiplex PCR round built the libraries, followed by size selection and purification. The libraries were sequenced on an Illumina HiSeq2000 using paired-end 100 bp reads. Per the source publication's procedure: SOAPnuke was used to process the raw data, removing reads that contained adapters or uncalled bases, had a mean Phred below 15, or lacked an exact match to the constant primer or identifier. High-quality paired reads were merged with COPE v1.2.5, and unique nucleotide sequences were defined as clonotypes. MiTCR v1.1 was used to align the clonotypes against IMGT TRBV, TRBD and TRBJ reference segments. The analysis was restricted to V-J combinations with a frequency above 0.0001, which together covered 99.2% of the repertoires. The TCS score was defined as the ratio of F50 (clonal expansion) to E x V (chaos), calculated using BLOSUM62-based TCRdist between CDR3 peptides within each V-J. Welch's t-statistics and random forest reduced 514 V-J features to fewer than 15, which were used in a naive Bayes classifier (R e1071). TCRdb itself trimmed the public reads at Q25 with fastp, ran MiXCR and retained productive beta chains. Rows with a matching CDR3 protein are joined into one entry that keeps the most common DNA and genes. The V and J calls come from TCRdb's annotation, not from the publication. The sample data list about 380,000 distinct CDR3 sequences, and approximately 17% of these were observed just once. The ten largest clones capture over 35% of the sample.

Specimen: blood. This TCR came from a man aged 18 to 29 with Graves' ophthalmopathy.

The CDR3 protein sequence reads: CAISKEDSDYGYTF. The sequenced DNA: TGTGCCATCAGTAAGGAGGACTCTGACTATGGCTACACCTTC. In this chain, TRBV10-3 is recombined with TRBJ1-2, with no reliable assignment of the D segment. The germline V gene yields ENHRY for CDR1 and SYGVKD for CDR2. The V end loses 5 bases and the J end loses 3 bases, and a stretch of 13 bases separates them. Including the terminal cysteine and phenylalanine, the CDR3 comprises 14 residues. Solely the CDR3 DNA is kept, with 42 bases framed from the first base.